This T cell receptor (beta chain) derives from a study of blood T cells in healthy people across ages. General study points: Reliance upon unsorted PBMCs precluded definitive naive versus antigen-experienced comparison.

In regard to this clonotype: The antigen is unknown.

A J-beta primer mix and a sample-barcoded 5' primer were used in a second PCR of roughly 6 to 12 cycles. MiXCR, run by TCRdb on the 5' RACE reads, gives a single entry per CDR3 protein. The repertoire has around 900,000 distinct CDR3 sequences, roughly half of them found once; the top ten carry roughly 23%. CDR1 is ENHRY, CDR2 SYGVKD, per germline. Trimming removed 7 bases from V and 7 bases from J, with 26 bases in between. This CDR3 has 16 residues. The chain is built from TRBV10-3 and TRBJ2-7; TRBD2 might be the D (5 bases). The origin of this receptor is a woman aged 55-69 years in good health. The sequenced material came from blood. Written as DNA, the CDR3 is TGTGCCATCATGACCGCCACGGCGGAGCGGTACAATGAGCAGTACTTC. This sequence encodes CAIMTATAERYNEQYF.